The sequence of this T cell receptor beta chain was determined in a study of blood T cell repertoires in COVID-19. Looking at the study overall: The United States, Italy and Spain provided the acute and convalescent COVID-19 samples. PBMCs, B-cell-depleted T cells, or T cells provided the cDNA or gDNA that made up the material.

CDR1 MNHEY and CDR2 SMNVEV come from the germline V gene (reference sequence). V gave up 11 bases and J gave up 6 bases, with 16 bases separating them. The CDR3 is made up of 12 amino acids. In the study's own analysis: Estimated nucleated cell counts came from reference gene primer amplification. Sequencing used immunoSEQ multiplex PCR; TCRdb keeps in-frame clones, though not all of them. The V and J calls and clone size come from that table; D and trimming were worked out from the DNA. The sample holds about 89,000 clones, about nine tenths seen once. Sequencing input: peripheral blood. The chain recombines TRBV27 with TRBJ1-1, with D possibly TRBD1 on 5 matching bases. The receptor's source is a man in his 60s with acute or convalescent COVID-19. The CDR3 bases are TGTGCCTCCGGGCAGGGCGCCGCTGAAGCTTTCTTT. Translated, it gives CASGQGAAEAFF.